The next 8 T cell receptor beta chains were all read from a single sample in a study of blood T cell repertoires in COVID-19. The data were produced by immunoSEQ multiplex PCR, yet TCRdb's version contains in-frame clones alone and is incomplete. The repertoire consists of about 140,000 clones, with about 75% occurring once and the leading ten covering less than 3%. Input material: PBMCs or T cells enriched from blood (not recorded which). These receptors all come from a woman in her forties or fifties who had recovered from COVID-19.

The chain employs TRBV27 and TRBJ1-4, with D unclear. This CDR3 is 15 amino acids long. The germline V gene has CDR1 MNHEY and CDR2 SMNVEV (reference sequence). Trimming stripped 5 bases from V and 0 bases from J, with 10 bases between. The CDR3 protein is CASSPSVATNEKLFF. The CDR3 DNA is TGTGCCAGCAGTCCATCAGTTGCAACTAATGAAAAACTGTTTTTT.

The chain has TRBV10-3 and TRBJ2-1, with a weak D call TRBD2 (5 bases). The CDR3 has 14 residues. CDR1 and CDR2 (germline): ENHRY, SYGVKD. V was trimmed by 7 bases and J by 0 bases, leaving 10 bases between them. CDR3 coding DNA: TGTGCCATCACCCCAGCGGTCTCCTACAATGAGCAGTTCTTC. It yields the protein CAITPAVSYNEQFF.

The sample holds one count of this clone. CDR3 loop: CASSIGGETQYF. The CDR3 bases are TGTGCCAGTAGTATAGGAGGGGAGACCCAGTACTTC. The V call is TRBV19, the J call TRBJ2-5; possibly TRBD2 for D (5 bases). V lost 1 base and J lost 5, with 5 bases in between. CDR1 and CDR2 (germline): LNHDA, SQIVND (reference sequence). The CDR3 sequence is 12 residues long.

The chain uses TRBV2 and TRBJ2-1; D perhaps matches TRBD1 (6 bases). The CDR3 is made up of 14 amino acids. The V end lost 2 bases, the J end lost 10 bases, and 15 bases lay between the germline ends. Germline loops: CDR1 SNHLY, CDR2 FYNNEI. CDR3 DNA: TGTGCCAGCAGTGAATTTCAGGGGTCAAAGGAGCAGTTCTTC. This sequence encodes CASSEFQGSKEQFF. Combining the CDR3 with reference TRBV2 and TRBJ2-1 gives the whole variable domain EPEVTQTPSHQVTQMGQEVILRCVPISNHLYFYWYRQILGQKVEFLVSFYNNEISEKSEIFDDQFSVERPDGSNFTLKIRSTKLEDSAMYFCASSEFQGSKEQFFGPGTRLTVL.

The chain combines TRBV7-2 with TRBJ1-5, with D unresolved. Germline lookup yields CDR1 SGHTA and CDR2 FQGNSA. V was shortened by 3 bases and J by 0 bases, with 3 bases between the two germline ends. The CDR3 extends over 13 amino acids. The DNA of the CDR3 is TGTGCCAGCAGCTTTTATAGCAATCAGCCCCAGCATTTT. As protein: CASSFYSNQPQHF.

The chain uses TRBV3-1 (or the pseudogene TRBV3-2) and TRBJ2-4; D is undetermined. V was clipped by 0 bases and J by 3 bases, with 3 bases between them. CDR3 length: 13 residues. Germline V CDR1 and CDR2: LGHDT, YNNKEL (reference sequence). DNA for the CDR3: TGTGCCAGCAGCCAAGACAGCAAAAACATTCAGTACTTC. It is translated as CASSQDSKNIQYF.

The J gene is TRBJ1-3, the V gene TRBV18; TRBD1 is a possible D gene (5 bases). CDR3 length: 17 residues. V was cut by 1 base and J by 0 bases, with 13 bases left in between. Germline V gene data show CDR1 as KGHSH and CDR2 as LQKENI. The CDR3 reads CASSPRQRAFSGNTIYF. In nucleotides, the CDR3 is TGTGCCAGCTCACCACGACAGCGAGCATTCTCTGGAAACACCATATATTTT.

The chain links TRBV7-2 to TRBJ2-3, with 9 bases aligning to TRBD2. The CDR3 consists of 15 residues. Trimming at V came to 1 base and at J to 2 bases, leaving 1 base not matched to a gene. Germline V gene sequence: CDR1 SGHTA, CDR2 FQGNSA. In DNA, the CDR3 is TGTGCCAGCAGCTTAGTAGCGGGAGACACAGATACGCAGTATTTT. Its protein is CASSLVAGDTDTQYF.